The 10 T cell receptor beta chains below were found in one sample sequenced in a study of blood T cell repertoires in COVID-19. TCRdb keeps only in-frame clones here, not all; method: immunoSEQ multiplex PCR. Of 70,000 to 100,000 clones listed, roughly four fifths are singletons. The sequencing sample was made of peripheral blood. These receptors were taken from a man aged 50-60 years with active or convalescent COVID-19.

The DNA for the CDR3 is TGCGCCAGCAGCCTGGTAACCGGGACAGGGCGAATTTACGAGCAGTACGTC. Translated: CASSLVTGTGRIYEQYV. This chain connects TRBV5-1 to TRBJ2-7; 9 bases match TRBD1. V trimming: 4 bases; J trimming: 4 bases; junction bases outside the gene matches: 15. Looked up from germline, CDR1 is SGHRS and CDR2 is YFSETQ. There are 17 residues in the CDR3.

This sequence joins TRBV3-1 (or the pseudogene TRBV3-2) and TRBJ1-3; perhaps TRBD1 as D (6 bases). Germline CDR1 and CDR2: LGHDT and YNNKEL (reference sequence). The length of the CDR3 is 17 residues. Trimming took 0 bases from V and 3 from J, leaving 15 bases between them. CDR3 region: CASSQEIGGPFGNTIYF. DNA of the CDR3: TGTGCCAGCAGCCAAGAGATCGGGGGGCCGTTTGGAAACACCATATATTTT.

CDR3 nucleotide sequence: TGTGCCAGCAGCGTTCGGGGGCTAGCGGGCCATACCGGGGAGCTGTTTTTT. Translated: CASSVRGLAGHTGELFF. This chain uses TRBV9 with TRBJ2-2; 8 positions match TRBD2. The V gene's germline CDR1 is SGDLS and CDR2 YYNGEE. The junction had 11 bases not matched to a gene; V was cut back by 2 bases and J by 5 bases. The CDR3 covers 17 residues.

This clone turned up a few times. At one end the junction does not follow the germline gene, possibly because of a read error. The V gene is TRBV6-4, the J gene TRBJ1-3; 8 bases are a match to TRBD1. The CDR3 loop spans 13 amino acids. Germline V gene lookup returns CDR1 MRHNA and CDR2 SNTAGT. The CDR3 DNA sequence: TGTGCCTGCAGGGGGCATGAGGGAAACACCATATATTTT. This codes for CACRGHEGNTIYF.

The gene calls are TRBV5-1 and TRBJ2-1; D is unclear. With 0 bases removed from V and 5 bases from J, the gap between germline ends came to 12 bases. There are 15 residues in the CDR3. Germline CDR1 and CDR2: SGHRS and YFSETQ. Written as DNA, the CDR3 is TGCGCCAGCAGCTTGGACGGTTATCGTAACAATGAGCAGTTCTTC. It encodes CASSLDGYRNNEQFF.

J is TRBJ2-3 and V is TRBV24-1; 7 nucleotides agree with TRBD1. The trim removed 3 bases at V and 4 bases at J, leaving 6 bases unmatched. Germline V gene sequence: CDR1 KGHDR, CDR2 SFDVKD. CDR3 length: 15 residues. CDR3 sequence: CATSDTRQGADTQYF. In DNA, the CDR3 is TGTGCCACCAGTGATACCCGTCAGGGGGCAGATACGCAGTATTTT.

V is TRBV3-1 (or the pseudogene TRBV3-2) and J is TRBJ1-1; D not certain. Germline CDR1 is LGHDT and CDR2 is YNNKEL (reference sequence). The length of the CDR3 is 14 residues. Trimming pared 2 bases from V and 5 bases from J, leaving 12 bases between. The CDR3 reads CASSQSGPSTEAFF. In DNA form, the CDR3 reads TGTGCCAGCAGCCAAAGCGGACCATCGACTGAAGCTTTCTTT.

This chain connects TRBV29-1 to TRBJ2-3; 9 nucleotides align to TRBD2. This CDR3 comprises 15 residues. V shed 3 bases, J shed 5 bases, and the junction held 9 bases outside the gene matches. Germline CDR1 SQVTM, CDR2 ANQGSEA. The CDR3 region has the DNA TGCAGCGTTGAGCTGGGGCGGGGGGGCTTAGATACGCAGTATTTT. Residues: CSVELGRGGLDTQYF.

The chain uses TRBV19 and TRBJ2-1; 7 bases are a match to TRBD1. Trimming removed 5 bases from V and 6 bases from J; junction bases left unmatched: 10. Germline V gives CDR1 LNHDA, CDR2 SQIVND (reference sequence). This CDR3 is 15 amino acids long. The CDR3 DNA is TGTGCCAGTAGTCCCCGACAGGGAACGGGCAATGAGCAGTTCTTC. This sequence encodes CASSPRQGTGNEQFF.

The rearrangement joins TRBV7-9 to TRBJ2-7; 9 bases match TRBD1. Germline-derived CDR1 and CDR2 are SEHNR and FQNEAQ (reference sequence). Losses at the gene ends were 1 base for V and 2 bases for J; bases not matched to a gene: 0. The CDR3 is 14 residues long. CDR3 amino acids: CASSLGTGAYEQYF. The DNA of the CDR3 is TGTGCCAGCAGCTTAGGGACAGGGGCCTACGAGCAGTACTTC.